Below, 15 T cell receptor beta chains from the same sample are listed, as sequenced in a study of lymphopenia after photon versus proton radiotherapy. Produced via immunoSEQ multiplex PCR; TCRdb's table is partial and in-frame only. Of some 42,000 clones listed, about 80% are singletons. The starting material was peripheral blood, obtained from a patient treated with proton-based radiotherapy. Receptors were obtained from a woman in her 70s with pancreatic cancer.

For the CDR3, the DNA is TGTGCCAGCAGCCAAGATAAGGGGGTGAGGTATGGCTACACCTTC. Translating gives CASSQDKGVRYGYTF. The J gene is TRBJ1-2, the V gene TRBV4-2, with a possible D match to TRBD1 (6 bases). V dropped 0 bases and J dropped 5 bases, with 13 bases sitting between them. CDR3 length: 15 amino acids. In germline, CDR1 is LGHNA, CDR2 YNFKEQ.

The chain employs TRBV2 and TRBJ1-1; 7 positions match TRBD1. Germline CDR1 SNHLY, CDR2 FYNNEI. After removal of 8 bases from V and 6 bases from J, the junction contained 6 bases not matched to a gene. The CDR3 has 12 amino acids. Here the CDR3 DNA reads TGTGCCAGCGACAGGGAGAGTGCTGAAGCTTTCTTT. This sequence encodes CASDRESAEAFF.

The CDR3 region is CASGFWQGGEKLFF. As DNA, the CDR3 is TGTGCCAGCGGCTTTTGGCAGGGAGGTGAAAAACTGTTTTTT. This chain links TRBV28 with TRBJ1-4; D might be TRBD1 (5 bases). Trimming removed 8 bases from V and 7 bases from J, with 17 bases in between. This CDR3 comprises 14 residues. Germline-derived CDR1 and CDR2 are MDHEN and SYDVKM. Drawing the rest from reference TRBV28 and TRBJ1-4, the complete variable domain is DVKVTQSSRYLVKRTGEKVFLECVQDMDHENMFWYRQDPGLGLRLIYFSYDVKMKEKGDIPEGYSVSREKKERFSLILESASTNQTSMYLCASGFWQGGEKLFFGSGTQLSVL.

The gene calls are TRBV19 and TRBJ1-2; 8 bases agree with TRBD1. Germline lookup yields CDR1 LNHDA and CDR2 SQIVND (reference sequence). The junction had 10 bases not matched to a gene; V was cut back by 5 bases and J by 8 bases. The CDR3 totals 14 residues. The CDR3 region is CASSPRTGSIGYTF. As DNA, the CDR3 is TGTGCCAGTAGTCCCCGGACAGGGTCTATCGGCTACACCTTC.

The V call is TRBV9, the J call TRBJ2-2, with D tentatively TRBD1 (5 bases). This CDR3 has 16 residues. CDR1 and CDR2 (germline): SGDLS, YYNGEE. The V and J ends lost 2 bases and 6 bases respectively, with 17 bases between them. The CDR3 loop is CASSVHLDVGAGELFF. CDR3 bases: TGTGCCAGCAGCGTTCACCTGGACGTAGGGGCCGGGGAGCTGTTTTTT. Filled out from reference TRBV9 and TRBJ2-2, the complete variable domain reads DSGVTQTPKHLITATGQRVTLRCSPRSGDLSVYWYQQSLDQGLQFLIQYYNGEERAKGNILERFSAQQFPDLHSELNLSSLELGDSALYFCASSVHLDVGAGELFFGEGSRLTVL.

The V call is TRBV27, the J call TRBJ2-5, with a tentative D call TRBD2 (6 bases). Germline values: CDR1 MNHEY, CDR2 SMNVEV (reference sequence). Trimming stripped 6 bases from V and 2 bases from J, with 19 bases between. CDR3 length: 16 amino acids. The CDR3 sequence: CASSELRGPAQETQYF. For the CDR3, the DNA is TGTGCCAGCAGCGAATTGCGGGGCCCTGCTCAAGAGACCCAGTACTTC.

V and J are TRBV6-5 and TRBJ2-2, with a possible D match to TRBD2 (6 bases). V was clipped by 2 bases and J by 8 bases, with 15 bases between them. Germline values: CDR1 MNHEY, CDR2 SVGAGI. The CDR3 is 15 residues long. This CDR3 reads CASSYRTVAGGELFF. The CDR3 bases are TGTGCCAGCAGTTACCGGACGGTCGCGGGGGGGGAGCTGTTTTTT.

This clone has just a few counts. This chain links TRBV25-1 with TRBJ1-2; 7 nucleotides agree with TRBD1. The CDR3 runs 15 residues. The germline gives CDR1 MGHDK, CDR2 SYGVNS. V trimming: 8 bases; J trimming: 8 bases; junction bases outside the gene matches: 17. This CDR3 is CASEYRTGLGRGYTF. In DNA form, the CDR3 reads TGTGCCAGCGAATACCGGACAGGTCTCGGTCGCGGCTACACCTTC.

The CDR3: CASSLARADQREKLFF. For the CDR3, the DNA is TGTGCCAGCAGCTTAGCGCGGGCAGATCAACGCGAAAAACTGTTTTTT. The chain couples TRBV7-2 to TRBJ1-4; the D is unclear. This CDR3 comprises 16 residues. V was cut by 0 bases and J by 8 bases, with 16 bases left in between. In germline, CDR1 is SGHTA, CDR2 FQGNSA.

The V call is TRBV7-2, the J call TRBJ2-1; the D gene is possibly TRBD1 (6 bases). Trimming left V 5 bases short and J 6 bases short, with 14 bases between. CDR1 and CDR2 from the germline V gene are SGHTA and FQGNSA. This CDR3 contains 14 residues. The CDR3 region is CASSLNRVSNEQFF. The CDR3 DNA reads TGTGCCAGCAGCCTCAACAGGGTTTCCAATGAGCAGTTCTTC.

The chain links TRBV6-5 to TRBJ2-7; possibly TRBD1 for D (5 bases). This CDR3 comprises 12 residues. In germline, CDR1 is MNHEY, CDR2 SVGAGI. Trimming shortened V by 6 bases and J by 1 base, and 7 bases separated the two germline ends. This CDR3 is CASSRDSYEQYF. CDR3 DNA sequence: TGTGCCAGCAGCAGGGATTCCTACGAGCAGTACTTC.

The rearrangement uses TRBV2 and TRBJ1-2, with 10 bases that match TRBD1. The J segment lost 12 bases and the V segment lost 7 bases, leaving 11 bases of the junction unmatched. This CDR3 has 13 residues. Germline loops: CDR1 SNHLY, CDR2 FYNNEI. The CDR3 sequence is CASTREDRGVDTF. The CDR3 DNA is TGTGCCAGCACCCGAGAGGACAGGGGGGTTGACACCTTC.

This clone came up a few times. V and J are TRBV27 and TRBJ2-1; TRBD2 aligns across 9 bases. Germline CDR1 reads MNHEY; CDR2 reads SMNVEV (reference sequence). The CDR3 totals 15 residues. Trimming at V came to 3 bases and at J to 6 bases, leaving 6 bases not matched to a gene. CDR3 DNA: TGTGCCAGCAGTTTTCCGGCTAGCGGGGTCAATGAGCAGTTCTTC. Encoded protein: CASSFPASGVNEQFF.

The CDR3 DNA is TGCGCCAGCAGCTTGGGTTATAGCAATCAGCCCCAGCATTTT. The encoded protein is CASSLGYSNQPQHF. The rearrangement joins TRBV5-1 to TRBJ1-5; D unresolved. The CDR3 extends over 14 amino acids. Per germline, CDR1 SGHRS and CDR2 YFSETQ. V shed 0 bases and J shed 0 bases, with 4 bases lying between them.

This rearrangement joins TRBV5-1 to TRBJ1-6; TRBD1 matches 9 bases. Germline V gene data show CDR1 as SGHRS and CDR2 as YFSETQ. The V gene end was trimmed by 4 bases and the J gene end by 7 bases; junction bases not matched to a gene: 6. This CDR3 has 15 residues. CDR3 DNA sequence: TGCGCCAGCAGCCAAGACAGGGGGTACAATTCACCCCTCCACTTT. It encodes CASSQDRGYNSPLHF.